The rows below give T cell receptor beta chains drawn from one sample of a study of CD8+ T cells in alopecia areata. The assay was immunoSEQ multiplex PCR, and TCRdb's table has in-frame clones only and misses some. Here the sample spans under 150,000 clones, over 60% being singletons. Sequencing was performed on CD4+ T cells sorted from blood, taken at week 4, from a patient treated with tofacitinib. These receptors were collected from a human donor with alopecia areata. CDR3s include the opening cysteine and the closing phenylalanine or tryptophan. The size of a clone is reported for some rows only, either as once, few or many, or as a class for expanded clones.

cdr3_aa: CASSQDRGREQYF; j_call: TRBJ2-7; v_call: TRBV4-1; clone_size: -
cdr3_aa: CASSLDMDTEAFF; j_call: TRBJ1-1; v_call: TRBV7-9; clone_size: -
cdr3_aa: CASTAPGDRGDREQYF; j_call: TRBJ2-7; v_call: TRBV28; clone_size: -
cdr3_aa: CASSSGQGNSPLHF; j_call: TRBJ1-6; v_call: TRBV28; clone_size: -
cdr3_aa: CASSQGLAGDSTDTQYF; j_call: TRBJ2-3; v_call: TRBV4-3; clone_size: -
cdr3_aa: CAWSVKGATGNTIYF; j_call: TRBJ1-3; v_call: TRBV30; clone_size: -
cdr3_aa: CASSVADREGEPQHF; j_call: TRBJ1-5; v_call: TRBV9; clone_size: -
cdr3_aa: CASSPTSGSGTYEQYF; j_call: TRBJ2-7; v_call: TRBV5-1; clone_size: once
cdr3_aa: CASRGNTEAFF; j_call: TRBJ1-1; v_call: TRBV19; clone_size: -
cdr3_aa: CSARSGGDLISFF; j_call: TRBJ1-4; v_call: TRBV29-1; clone_size: once
cdr3_aa: CSVAVGTREGTQYF; j_call: TRBJ2-3; v_call: TRBV29-1; clone_size: -
cdr3_aa: CASSEAGLAGNEQFF; j_call: TRBJ2-1; v_call: TRBV2; clone_size: -
cdr3_aa: CATSRAGTGKNEQFF; j_call: TRBJ2-1; v_call: TRBV15; clone_size: -
cdr3_aa: CASSSQDGNEQFF; j_call: TRBJ2-1; v_call: TRBV2; clone_size: few
cdr3_aa: CASSDPVRGLSEQYF; j_call: TRBJ2-7; v_call: TRBV25-1; clone_size: once
cdr3_aa: CASSLALHRAIPNTGELFF; j_call: TRBJ2-2; v_call: TRBV7-2; clone_size: -
cdr3_aa: CSVGGSTDTQYF; j_call: TRBJ2-3; v_call: TRBV29-1; clone_size: -
cdr3_aa: CAWMGETQYF; j_call: TRBJ2-5; v_call: TRBV30; clone_size: -
cdr3_aa: CSAAQNTEAFF; j_call: TRBJ1-1; v_call: TRBV29-1; clone_size: -
cdr3_aa: CASSFTRGSLNSPLHF; j_call: TRBJ1-6; v_call: TRBV27; clone_size: -
cdr3_aa: CASSLTTLNTEAFF; j_call: TRBJ1-1; v_call: TRBV7-9; clone_size: few
cdr3_aa: CSVDDGNTGELFF; j_call: TRBJ2-2; v_call: TRBV29-1; clone_size: few
cdr3_aa: CASSFQGYGYTF; j_call: TRBJ1-2; v_call: TRBV5-4; clone_size: -
cdr3_aa: CASSERLDRHQAFF; j_call: TRBJ1-1; v_call: TRBV9; clone_size: few
cdr3_aa: CASSLGTSPGYEQYF; j_call: TRBJ2-7; v_call: TRBV5-1; clone_size: few
cdr3_aa: CASSGTSADNEQFF; j_call: TRBJ2-1; v_call: TRBV9; clone_size: -
cdr3_aa: CASSSGLAGIETQYF; j_call: TRBJ2-5; v_call: TRBV7-9; clone_size: -
cdr3_aa: CASSELARGRQPQHF; j_call: TRBJ1-5; v_call: TRBV2; clone_size: -
cdr3_aa: CAIRRSTDSSQQFF; j_call: TRBJ2-1; v_call: TRBV10-3; clone_size: few